A single sample is the source of the 20 T cell receptor beta chains below, sequenced in a study of blood T cell repertoires in COVID-19. Profiled with immunoSEQ multiplex PCR; TCRdb holds only in-frame clones, not every one. The sample has more than 80,000 clones, 75% to 90% seen once; the top ten hold about 1.7%. The specimen sequenced was peripheral blood. The receptors were sampled from a man at least 80 years old with acute or convalescent COVID-19.

The chain has TRBV7-2 and TRBJ1-6; tentative D call: TRBD1 (5 bases). The CDR3 length is 16 residues. V was pared by 5 bases and J by 7 bases, with 18 bases between. CDR1 and CDR2 (germline): SGHTA, FQGNSA. CDR3 DNA sequence: TGTGCCAGCAGCCAACGTAATTCAGGGTCCAATTCACCCCTCCACTTT. Translating gives CASSQRNSGSNSPLHF.

The rearrangement uses TRBV7-2 and TRBJ2-7; 8 bases agree with TRBD2. V was clipped by 2 bases and J by 2 bases; unmatched bases: 8. The CDR3 covers 16 residues. Germline CDR1 is SGHTA and CDR2 is FQGNSA. CDR3 amino acids: CASSLSPGLDAYEQYF. CDR3 in DNA: TGTGCCAGCAGCTTATCACCGGGACTAGACGCCTACGAGCAGTACTTC.

V gene TRBV7-8 combines with J gene TRBJ1-5; D is possibly TRBD1 (6 bases). The germline V and J ends were trimmed by 1 base and 0 bases, with 16 bases remaining between them. Germline CDR1 reads SGHVS; CDR2 reads FQNEAQ. The CDR3 has 18 amino acids. Here the CDR3 DNA reads TGTGCCAGCAGCTTAGTGACAGGTGATATTTATAGCAATCAGCCCCAGCATTTT. Translated, it gives CASSLVTGDIYSNQPQHF.

The CDR3 coding sequence is TGTGCCAGCAGTTCAGGACAGTTATTTAACACTGAAGCTTTCTTT. It is translated as CASSSGQLFNTEAFF. V and J are TRBV27 and TRBJ1-1; tentatively, D is TRBD1 (6 bases). V lost 4 bases to trimming and J lost 2 bases, with 14 bases between them. There are 15 residues in the CDR3. Germline assignment: CDR1 MNHEY and CDR2 SMNVEV (reference sequence).

The chain recombines TRBV9 with TRBJ2-3; a weak D match, TRBD1 (5 bases). CDR3 length: 14 amino acids. Trimming pared 4 bases from V and 4 bases from J, leaving 13 bases between. Germline V lookup: CDR1 SGDLS, CDR2 YYNGEE. The CDR3 DNA is TGTGCCAGCAGCCTCGGCAGGGTGGCAGATACGCAGTATTTT. Its protein is CASSLGRVADTQYF.

The CDR3 nucleotides read TGTGCCAGCAGCTTAACTAGCGGGAACACCGGGGAGCTGTTTTTT. This codes for CASSLTSGNTGELFF. J is TRBJ2-2 and V is TRBV5-5, with 8 bases lining up with TRBD2. The CDR3 covers 15 residues. The V gene end was trimmed by 2 bases and the J gene end by 1 base; junction bases not matched to a gene: 1. CDR1 is SGHKS, CDR2 YYEKEE, per germline (reference sequence).

CDR3 protein: CASSFTGSGANVLTF. CDR3 DNA sequence: TGTGCCAGCAGTTTTACGGGTTCCGGGGCCAACGTCCTGACTTTC. V is TRBV28 and J is TRBJ2-6; D is unclear. This CDR3 spans 15 amino acids. From germline, CDR1 is MDHEN and CDR2 SYDVKM. The V end lost 3 bases, the J end lost 4 bases, and 10 bases lay between the germline ends.

The genes are TRBV7-2 and TRBJ2-7, with TRBD2 as a possible D gene (5 bases). The V and J ends lost 7 bases and 3 bases respectively, with 19 bases between them. Germline lookup yields CDR1 SGHTA and CDR2 FQGNSA. This CDR3 spans 15 amino acids. Written as DNA, the CDR3 is TGTGCCAGCACCGCAAATCCCGGGGTTAGCTACGAGCAGTACTTC. Its protein is CASTANPGVSYEQYF.

This rearrangement joins TRBV4-3 to TRBJ2-2, with a possible D match to TRBD2 (6 bases). Germline CDR1 is LGHNA and CDR2 is YSLEER. Trimming stripped 0 bases from V and 6 bases from J, with 14 bases between. This CDR3 region has 16 residues. CDR3 DNA: TGCGCCAGCAGCCAAGACGCGGCGGGAAGGTCCGGGGAGCTGTTTTTT. It codes for CASSQDAAGRSGELFF.

The chain couples TRBV5-1 to TRBJ2-3, with a weak D call TRBD2 (5 bases). The ends were cut back, 2 bases at V and 4 bases at J, with 11 bases in the middle. There are 14 residues in the CDR3. Germline lookup yields CDR1 SGHRS and CDR2 YFSETQ. The CDR3 reads CASSFWGAADTQYF. CDR3 DNA sequence: TGCGCCAGCAGCTTCTGGGGAGCAGCAGATACGCAGTATTTT.

V and J are TRBV7-8 and TRBJ1-5; perhaps TRBD1 as D (6 bases). The V and J ends lost 2 bases and 1 base respectively, with 6 bases between them. CDR1 is SGHVS and CDR2 is FQNEAQ in the germline V gene. The CDR3 spans 14 residues. CDR3 protein: CASSLRGSNQPQHF. CDR3 sequence (DNA): TGTGCCAGCAGCTTAAGGGGGAGCAATCAGCCCCAGCATTTT.

This clone appeared once. V is TRBV27 and J is TRBJ2-1; no clear D. The germline CDR1 and CDR2 sequences are MNHEY and SMNVEV (reference sequence). The CDR3 extends over 12 amino acids. V lost 5 bases to trimming and J lost 9 bases, with 11 bases between them. The CDR3 region is CASSPLAGEQFF. The CDR3 DNA sequence: TGTGCCAGCAGTCCCCTGGCAGGTGAGCAGTTCTTC.

This chain connects TRBV5-1 to TRBJ1-1; D is undetermined. The CDR3 loop spans 14 amino acids. CDR1 is SGHRS, CDR2 YFSETQ, per germline. V was clipped by 0 bases and J by 4 bases, with 10 bases between them. CDR3 residues: CASSLESSGTEAFF. For the CDR3, the DNA is TGCGCCAGCAGCTTGGAAAGCTCTGGCACTGAAGCTTTCTTT.

V is TRBV19 and J is TRBJ1-1, with 9 bases that match TRBD1. Germline V lookup: CDR1 LNHDA, CDR2 SQIVND (reference sequence). The CDR3 is 13 residues long. J was trimmed by 7 bases and V by 8 bases; bases with no gene match: 8. The CDR3, as DNA: TGTGCCAGTGGCCACAGGGGGCTAGGTGAAGCTTTCTTT. Translating it yields CASGHRGLGEAFF.

DNA for the CDR3: TGTGCCAGCAGTGAAGTTCGGGGGGCACTGAATCAGCCCCAGCATTTT. Encoded protein: CASSEVRGALNQPQHF. V is TRBV6-1 and J is TRBJ1-5; D is possibly TRBD1 (6 bases). This CDR3 has 16 residues. Per the germline V gene, CDR1 is MNHNS and CDR2 is SASEGT. V lost 1 base to trimming and J lost 4 bases, with 14 bases between them.

This clone was counted a single time. The rearrangement joins TRBV20-1 to TRBJ1-1; the D gene is possibly TRBD1 (6 bases). The germline CDR1 and CDR2 sequences are DFQATT and SNEGSKA (reference sequence). Trimming shortened V by 5 bases and J by 7 bases, and 11 bases separated the two germline ends. CDR3 length equals 11 residues. CDR3 in DNA: TGCAGTGCTTACTCAGGGGTTGAAGCTTTCTTT. Translation gives CSAYSGVEAFF.

V usage is TRBV7-2 and J usage is TRBJ2-1; D remains ambiguous. Germline-derived CDR1 and CDR2 are SGHTA and FQGNSA. This CDR3 region has 15 residues. V was pared by 2 bases and J by 2 bases, with 10 bases between. CDR3 coding DNA: TGTGCCAGCAGCTTACGCCACAGTACCTACAATGAGCAGTTCTTC. Amino acids: CASSLRHSTYNEQFF.

The V and J genes are TRBV28 and TRBJ2-2, with D uncertain. CDR1 and CDR2 from the germline V gene are MDHEN and SYDVKM. Trimming took off 10 bases at V and 0 bases at J, with 24 bases between the two ends. The CDR3 has 18 amino acids. The CDR3 coding sequence is TGTGCCACCTCGCGTGGAGTATTTGGCGGTTCGAACACCGGGGAGCTGTTTTTT. Encoded protein: CATSRGVFGGSNTGELFF.

The chain employs TRBV29-1 and TRBJ1-1; D gene unclear. V was shortened by 7 bases and J by 2 bases, with 8 bases between the two germline ends. This CDR3 has 11 residues. Germline CDR1 reads SQVTM; CDR2 reads ANQGSEA. This chain's CDR3 is CSGGANTEAFF. In DNA, the CDR3 is TGCAGCGGCGGTGCAAACACTGAAGCTTTCTTT.

This clone occurred once. The chain is built from TRBV7-8 and TRBJ2-5, with a weak D call TRBD1 (6 bases). V was shortened by 1 base and J by 5 bases, with 14 bases between the two germline ends. Germline V CDR1 and CDR2: SGHVS, FQNEAQ. The length of the CDR3 is 15 residues. The CDR3 here is CASSLGGRVLETQYF. Written as DNA, the CDR3 is TGTGCCAGCAGCTTAGGGGGGCGGGTTTTGGAGACCCAGTACTTC.